This T cell receptor beta chain was sequenced in a study of cytomegalovirus exposure and HLA in healthy donors. The CDR3 covers 17 residues. Germline lookup yields CDR1 SGHRS and CDR2 YFSETQ. Trimming removed 4 bases at V and 1 base at J, with 19 bases between. As for this clone: Its specificity is unknown.

Regarding the study as a whole: A few of the chains that were CMV-associated were confirmed in vitro to be specific for CMV antigens. Later analysis identified about 17,000 TCR beta sequences associated with HLA alleles, using a false discovery rate threshold of 0.05. Information on immune exposure was restricted to one variable (CMV serostatus).

Nominal health characterized the donors when sampled, though unrecorded immune exposures were likely. Researchers ran the PCR with 60 Vbeta and 13 Jbeta primers. The data were produced by immunoSEQ multiplex PCR, yet TCRdb's version contains in-frame clones alone and is incomplete. The data contain about 92,000 clones, roughly 80% of them singletons. The sequence was obtained from a girl aged 2 to 9 in good health and CMV-seropositive. Sequenced sample: PBMCs. The J gene is TRBJ2-3, the V gene TRBV5-1, with a weak D call TRBD1 (5 bases). The CDR3 bases are TGCGCCAGCAGCGCCGTTGGGTCGGTCAGGGGCACAGATACGCAGTATTTT. It encodes CASSAVGSVRGTDTQYF.